This passage covers 15 T cell receptor beta chains from one sample sequenced in a study of graft-versus-host responses after intestinal transplantation. CFSE-labeled responder cells (roughly 200,000) were plated with roughly 200,000 irradiated, violet-dye-labeled stimulator cells. TCRdb's copy holds only in-frame clones and misses some; the assay was immunoSEQ multiplex PCR. The repertoire has 12,000 to 15,000 clones, 25% to 40% of them found once; the top ten carry roughly 2%. Sequenced here: alloreactive CD8+ T cells from a mixed lymphocyte reaction culture, sampled before intestinal transplant. This sample's subset: CFSE-low proliferating T cells sorted from roughly 6-day pre-transplant mixed lymphocyte reaction (GvH or HvG direction). The receptors shown here come from a human patient who received an intestinal transplant.

A few counts support this clone. The rearrangement joins TRBV5-1 to TRBJ2-3; D uncertain. Germline lookup yields CDR1 SGHRS and CDR2 YFSETQ. The CDR3 has 15 residues. Trimming took off 3 bases at V and 4 bases at J, with 15 bases between the two ends. CDR3 in amino acids: CASSSWIPGPDTQYF. CDR3 DNA: TGCGCCAGCAGCTCTTGGATTCCAGGCCCAGATACGCAGTATTTT. The whole variable domain, remainder taken from reference TRBV5-1 and TRBJ2-3, is KAGVTQTPRYLIKTRGQQVTLSCSPISGHRSVSWYQQTPGQGLQFLFEYFSETQRNKGNFPGRFSGRQFSNSRSEMNVSTLELGDSALYLCASSSWIPGPDTQYFGPGTRLTVL.

This clone has just a few counts. The rearrangement uses TRBV7-9 and TRBJ2-7; no definite D call. Germline V gene data show CDR1 as SEHNR and CDR2 as FQNEAQ (reference sequence). Deletions cut 5 bases from V and 2 bases from J, with 10 bases between. The CDR3 runs to 13 residues. The CDR3 reads CASSPNQAYEQYF. The CDR3 region has the DNA TGTGCCAGCAGCCCTAACCAGGCCTACGAGCAGTACTTC.

This clone was seen a handful of times. The rearrangement links TRBV30 to TRBJ1-1, with TRBD1 as a possible D gene (5 bases). This CDR3 has 13 amino acids. Trimming removed 4 bases from V and 0 bases from J, with 9 bases in between. Looked up from germline, CDR1 is GTSNPN and CDR2 is SVGIG (reference sequence). The CDR3 reads CAWNGGMNTEAFF. The CDR3 nucleotides read TGTGCCTGGAACGGGGGGATGAACACTGAAGCTTTCTTT.

This clone was detected a few times. This chain joins TRBV12-5 and TRBJ2-3, with a possible D match to TRBD2 (5 bases). Between the trimmed V and J ends, which lost 0 bases and 2 bases, there was a span of 12 bases. The CDR3 consists of 16 residues. Germline V gene sequence: CDR1 LGHNT, CDR2 FRNRAP. The CDR3 loop is CASGLVPGTYTDTQYF. CDR3 bases: TGTGCTAGTGGTTTGGTACCGGGAACCTACACAGATACGCAGTATTTT.

This clone was seen more than once but under ten times. This chain links TRBV11-3 with TRBJ1-2, with 7 bases matching TRBD1. The CDR3 extends over 13 amino acids. Unmatched junction bases numbered 2, after V lost 3 bases and J lost 4 bases. CDR1 SGHNT and CDR2 YENEEA come from the germline V gene. The CDR3 protein is CASSFGQAYGYTF. DNA for the CDR3: TGTGCCAGCAGCTTCGGACAGGCCTATGGCTACACCTTC.

The table lists this clone with a few counts. The V gene is TRBV11-2, the J gene TRBJ2-1; TRBD1 matches at 7 bases. The CDR3 contains 14 residues. Trimming removed 5 bases from V and 7 bases from J; junction bases left unmatched: 8. CDR1 SGHAT and CDR2 FQNNGV come from the germline V gene. This CDR3 reads CASSPGQILNEQFF. The DNA of the CDR3 is TGTGCCAGCAGCCCGGGACAGATACTAAATGAGCAGTTCTTC.

The rearrangement links TRBV19 to TRBJ2-7; 7 nucleotides align to TRBD1. Looked up from germline, CDR1 is LNHDA and CDR2 is SQIVND (reference sequence). V shed 4 bases, J shed 1 base, and the junction held 1 base outside the gene matches. The length of the CDR3 is 13 residues. CDR3 amino acids: CASSTGQSYEQYF. The CDR3, as DNA: TGTGCCAGTAGTACGGGACAGTCCTACGAGCAGTACTTC.

The table lists this clone with a few counts. The rearrangement links TRBV29-1 to TRBJ2-1; TRBD1 might be the D (6 bases). V lost 0 bases and J 7 bases, leaving 13 bases between the germline ends. CDR1 is SQVTM and CDR2 is ANQGSEA in the germline V gene. The CDR3 loop spans 14 amino acids. The CDR3 loop is CSVEDKGELNEQFF. CDR3 DNA: TGCAGCGTTGAAGATAAGGGGGAATTGAATGAGCAGTTCTTC.

This chain connects TRBV10-2 to TRBJ2-7; a possible D gene is TRBD2 (5 bases). This CDR3 is built from 14 residues. Germline values: CDR1 WSHSY, CDR2 SAAADI. Trimming pared 8 bases from V and 0 bases from J, leaving 14 bases between. Written as DNA, the CDR3 is TGCGCCAGCGGGTCGATGGGAGTCTCCTACGAGCAGTACTTC. Amino acids: CASGSMGVSYEQYF.

J is TRBJ2-1 and V is TRBV11-2, with TRBD2 as a possible D gene (6 bases). Per the germline V gene, CDR1 is SGHAT and CDR2 is FQNNGV. The V gene lost 1 base and the J gene lost 6 bases, with 7 bases spanning the gap. The length of the CDR3 is 13 residues. This CDR3 is CASSLGTTNEQFF. The CDR3 DNA reads TGTGCCAGCAGCTTAGGGACTACCAATGAGCAGTTCTTC.

This rearrangement joins TRBV4-3 to TRBJ2-7, with D possibly being TRBD1 (7 bases). This CDR3 has 15 residues. The germline gives CDR1 LGHNA, CDR2 YSLEER. The V end was cut by 1 base, the J end by 2 bases, with 12 bases between. The CDR3: CASSQGQGGPYEQYF. The DNA of the CDR3 is TGCGCCAGCAGCCAAGGTCAGGGGGGACCCTACGAGCAGTACTTC.

The chain recombines TRBV19 with TRBJ2-1; 13 bases map to TRBD2. The CDR3 extends over 13 amino acids. V lost 8 bases, J lost 9 bases, and 4 bases stayed unmatched. The germline V gene has CDR1 LNHDA and CDR2 SQIVND (reference sequence). The CDR3 sequence is CASQTSGGTEQFF. CDR3 DNA sequence: TGTGCCAGTCAGACTAGCGGGGGGACTGAGCAGTTCTTC.

The chain couples TRBV11-2 to TRBJ2-5; D is perhaps TRBD2 (5 bases). The CDR3 extends over 14 amino acids. Trimming removed 1 base from V and 11 bases from J, with 17 bases in between. Germline lookup yields CDR1 SGHAT and CDR2 FQNNGV. The chain's CDR3 is CASSLAYSTREQYF. The CDR3 DNA reads TGTGCCAGCAGCTTAGCCTACAGCACTAGGGAGCAGTACTTC.

This chain's CDR3 is CASSQDSGVHTEAFF. The DNA for the CDR3 is TGCGCCAGCAGCCAAGATAGCGGGGTGCACACTGAAGCTTTCTTT. The genes are TRBV4-3 and TRBJ1-1; no reliable D call. Germline V gives CDR1 LGHNA, CDR2 YSLEER. Trimming removed 0 bases at V and 3 bases at J, with 11 bases between. The CDR3 covers 15 residues.

The chain combines TRBV4-3 with TRBJ2-1; 8 nucleotides line up with TRBD2. The CDR3 extends over 15 amino acids. Germline CDR1 LGHNA, CDR2 YSLEER. The V segment lost 0 bases and the J segment 8 bases; nucleotides outside the gene matches: 6. CDR3 DNA: TGCGCCAGCAGCCAAGATCCCAGCGGGGGCTATGAGCAGTTCTTC. Encoded protein: CASSQDPSGGYEQFF.